The following is a T cell receptor beta chain sequence with its context. The source of the sample is a study of blood T cell repertoires in COVID-19. Study overall: The United States, Italy and Spain provided the acute and convalescent COVID-19 samples. Sources were T cells, B-cell-depleted T cells, or PBMCs; the material itself was cDNA or gDNA.

Germline CDR1 reads MNHEY; CDR2 reads SVGEGT. V was cut by 5 bases and J by 3 bases, with 13 bases left in between. The CDR3 has 14 amino acids. Original data processing: Using reference gene primer amplification, nucleated cell counts were estimated. Clones were sequenced by immunoSEQ multiplex PCR, and TCRdb holds only the in-frame ones, with some missing. The V and J calls and the clone size are those of that table, but D and trimming were determined from the DNA. The sample holds more than 45,000 clones, around 90% seen once. Sequencing was performed on peripheral blood. This TCR was recovered from a man aged 55 to 70 with acute or convalescent COVID-19. The V call is TRBV6-2 or TRBV6-3, the J call TRBJ1-1; no clear D. Here the CDR3 reads CASSASPSYTEAFF. The CDR3 DNA is TGTGCCAGCAGTGCCTCACCGAGTTACACTGAAGCTTTCTTT.